Listed below are T cell receptor beta chains from one sample, sequenced in a study of technical replicates of blood from a handful of donors. Assay used: immunoSEQ multiplex PCR; TCRdb lists only in-frame clones, some missing. Found here are 60,000 to 90,000 clones, around 97% of them singletons; the top ten hold 0.2% to 0.25%. Sequencing input: T cells isolated from PBMCs. These receptors were obtained from a human donor in good health. Each CDR3 is given with its conserved first and last residue. D genes are given only for firm matches. The size field is filled for only some rows; it gives once, few, many or a size class.

d_call	v_call	j_call	cdr3_length	clone_size	cdr3_nt	cdr3_aa
TRBD2	TRBV19	TRBJ2-1	17	NA	TGTGCCAGCCAACAGGGAAAGACTAGCGTCGGGTCTAATGAGCAGTTCTTC	CASQQGKTSVGSNEQFF
NA	TRBV27	TRBJ2-2	14	NA	TGTGCCAGCAGTTTCCTGGGGGGCACCGGGGAGCTGTTTTTT	CASSFLGGTGELFF
NA	TRBV9	TRBJ1-6	15	NA	TGTGCCAGCAGCGCCCCGGGACTTTATAATTCACCCCTCCACTTT	CASSAPGLYNSPLHF
TRBD1	TRBV7-9	TRBJ1-1	16	NA	TGTGCCAGCAGATCCGGGACAGGGGGCTGGAACACTGAAGCTTTCTTT	CASRSGTGGWNTEAFF
NA	TRBV6-6	TRBJ2-5	14	NA	TGTGCCAGCAGTTACGTGCCCCCCCGGGAGACCCAGTACTTC	CASSYVPPRETQYF
NA	TRBV10-1	TRBJ2-1	14	NA	TGCGCCAGCAGTGACGGCGGGATGTACAATGAGCAGTTCTTC	CASSDGGMYNEQFF
NA	TRBV20-1	TRBJ1-2	11	NA	TGCAGTGCTAGAGGGCCCTATGGCTACACCTTC	CSARGPYGYTF
TRBD1	TRBV5-1	TRBJ1-5	16	NA	TGCGCCAGCAGCTTGGGGACAGGGGGTCGGAATCAGCCCCAGCATTTT	CASSLGTGGRNQPQHF
TRBD1	TRBV7-9	TRBJ2-2	17	NA	TGTGCCAGCAGCCCCCCAGGGGGTCTAGCGAACACCGGGGAGCTGTTTTTT	CASSPPGGLANTGELFF
TRBD1	TRBV2	TRBJ2-3	13	NA	TGTGCCAGCGAGGACAGGGACACAGATACGCAGTATTTT	CASEDRDTDTQYF
NA	TRBV18	TRBJ1-1	14	NA	TGTGCCAGCTCACAGACCACAGGTCGCGCTGAAGCTTTCTTT	CASSQTTGRAEAFF
NA	TRBV29-1	TRBJ2-4	12	NA	TGCAGCGTTTTTAGGGGCGAAAACATTCAGTACTTC	CSVFRGENIQYF
NA	TRBV30	TRBJ2-2	15	once	TGTGCCTGGAATTTGGGGCAGGGGTACACCGGGGAGCTGTTTTTT	CAWNLGQGYTGELFF
NA	TRBV5-1	TRBJ2-1	15	NA	TGCGCCAGTATGGGTTCTCGGGACACTAACGGTGAGCAGTTCTTC	CASMGSRDTNGEQFF
NA	TRBV11-3	TRBJ2-7	14	NA	TGTGCCAGCAGCTTAAGTGTCAGGAACTACGAGCAGTACTTC	CASSLSVRNYEQYF
NA	TRBV19	TRBJ2-1	14	NA	TGTGCCAGTAGTATAGGTCAGGGAACCAATGAGCAGTTCTTC	CASSIGQGTNEQFF
NA	TRBV27	TRBJ2-1	14	NA	TGTGCCAGCAGTTTATCGGGCAGTTACAATGAGCAGTTCTTC	CASSLSGSYNEQFF
TRBD1	TRBV11-3	TRBJ2-1	16	NA	TGTGCCAGCAGCTTATGGCAGGGGGTCACCTACAATGAGCAGTTCTTC	CASSLWQGVTYNEQFF
TRBD1	TRBV10-3	TRBJ2-7	15	NA	TGTGCCATCAGTCGACCGGGACAGGGGGCCCACGAGCAGTACTTC	CAISRPGQGAHEQYF
NA	TRBV15	TRBJ2-2	16	NA	TGTGCCACCAGCAGAGATCTGGGGGGTGACACCGGGGAGCTGTTTTTT	CATSRDLGGDTGELFF
NA	TRBV4-1	TRBJ1-1	14	NA	TGCGCCAGCAGCCCTCCAGGGGTGAACACTGAAGCTTTCTTT	CASSPPGVNTEAFF
NA	TRBV9	TRBJ2-6	13	NA	TGTGCCAGCAGATACTCTGGGGCCAACGTCCTGACTTTC	CASRYSGANVLTF
TRBD1	TRBV7-2	TRBJ1-5	14	once	TGTGCCAGCAGAGACAGGGGAAGCAATCAGCCCCAGCATTTT	CASRDRGSNQPQHF
TRBD1	TRBV5-1	TRBJ2-3	15	NA	TGCGCCAGCAGCGGCACAGGGGGCAGGTCAGATACGCAGTATTTT	CASSGTGGRSDTQYF
TRBD1	TRBV5-1	TRBJ2-6	16	NA	TGCGCCAGCAGCTCGGACAGGCTCTCTGGGGCCAACGTCCTGACTTTC	CASSSDRLSGANVLTF
NA	TRBV28	TRBJ2-1	16	NA	TGTGCCAGCAGTTTATTGACAGGTAGCTCCTACAATGAGCAGTTCTTC	CASSLLTGSSYNEQFF
NA	TRBV5-1	TRBJ2-6	13	NA	TGCGCCAGCGGGTTCGGGGGGGCCAACGTCCTGACTTTC	CASGFGGANVLTF
NA	TRBV11-1	TRBJ2-7	15	NA	TGTGCCAGCAGTTTTGACAGAAACTCTAACTACGAGCAGTACTTC	CASSFDRNSNYEQYF
NA	TRBV27	TRBJ1-1	13	NA	TGTGCCAGCAGTCAGGGACATCTGACTGAAGCTTTCTTT	CASSQGHLTEAFF
TRBD1	TRBV6-1	TRBJ1-1	14	NA	TGTGCCAGCAGTGGATTACAGGGGGTTACTGAAGCTTTCTTT	CASSGLQGVTEAFF
NA	TRBV6-5	TRBJ2-7	13	NA	TGTGCCAGCAGTCTAACGTCCGCGCGCGAGCAGTACTTC	CASSLTSAREQYF
NA	TRBV9	TRBJ1-1	13	NA	TGTGCCAGCAGCCCCGTCCTGAACACTGAAGCTTTCTTT	CASSPVLNTEAFF
TRBD2	TRBV4-1	TRBJ2-1	17	NA	TGCGCCAGCAGACATGAGGGACTAGCGGGGGGGTACAATGAGCAGTTCTTC	CASRHEGLAGGYNEQFF
NA	TRBV7-7	TRBJ2-3	17	once	TGTGCTAGCAGCTTAAGGGCGGAGGGGGCTTGGTCAGATACGCAGTATTTT	CASSLRAEGAWSDTQYF
NA	TRBV5-1	TRBJ2-7	14	NA	TGCGCCAGCAGCTTGGGTCCAGGGTCCTACGAGCAGTACTTC	CASSLGPGSYEQYF
NA	TRBV6-5	TRBJ2-2	13	NA	TGTGCCAGCAAACAGGCGAACACCGGGGAGCTGTTTTTT	CASKQANTGELFF
NA	TRBV19	TRBJ1-5	15	NA	TGTGCCAGTAGTATAATGAACAAAATTAATCAGCCCCAGCATTTT	CASSIMNKINQPQHF
NA	TRBV7-2	TRBJ1-2	14	NA	TGTGCCAGCAGCTTAGCGCGACAAACCGACGGCTACACCTTC	CASSLARQTDGYTF
TRBD1	TRBV19	TRBJ2-7	15	NA	TGTGCCAGTAGCAATGCCGGGACAGGGGGCTACGAGCAGTACTTC	CASSNAGTGGYEQYF
NA	TRBV28	TRBJ2-7	16	NA	TGTGCCAGCATCCGGTCCCCACAGGCCGGAGCCTACGAGCAGTACTTC	CASIRSPQAGAYEQYF
NA	TRBV11-3	TRBJ1-1	14	NA	TGTGCCAGCAGCTCCGGACAGTTCTTCACTGAAGCTTTCTTT	CASSSGQFFTEAFF
TRBD1	TRBV28	TRBJ1-2	14	NA	TGTGCGTCAGGGGGCTACACCAGATACTATGGCTACACCTTC	CASGGYTRYYGYTF
TRBD1	TRBV29-1	TRBJ2-1	17	NA	TGCAGCGTTGTGGATAAGGGACAGGCGAGCTCCTACAATGAGCAGTTCTTC	CSVVDKGQASSYNEQFF
NA	TRBV6-5	TRBJ2-7	12	NA	TGTGCCAGCAGTTCTGACAGGTACGAGCAGTACTTC	CASSSDRYEQYF
NA	TRBV4-1	TRBJ2-3	14	NA	TGCGCCAGCAGCCGAGAGCAGGGTCGGGATACGCAGTATTTT	CASSREQGRDTQYF
TRBD2	TRBV10-3	TRBJ2-2	18	NA	TGTGCCATCAGTGAGTCTCGGGGGGGAGGGCCCGGGACCGGGGAGCTGTTTTTT	CAISESRGGGPGTGELFF
TRBD1	TRBV7-9	TRBJ1-2	15	NA	TGTGCCAGCAGCTTAGACGGGACAGGGGTATTCGGCTACACCTTC	CASSLDGTGVFGYTF
NA	TRBV11-2	TRBJ1-1	14	once	TGTGCCAGCAGCTTCGAACAATCGAACACTGAAGCTTTCTTT	CASSFEQSNTEAFF
NA	TRBV6-5	TRBJ1-5	13	NA	TGTGCCAGCAGTTCAGGGGACAATCAGCCCCAGCATTTT	CASSSGDNQPQHF
NA	TRBV28	TRBJ1-1	14	few	TGTGCCAGCAGTCCAGGACAGCCAAACAATGAAGCTTTCTTT	CASSPGQPNNEAFF
TRBD2	TRBV7-9	TRBJ2-1	16	NA	TGTGCCAGCTGGGCTAGCGGGGGTGGCTCCTACAATGAGCAGTTCTTC	CASWASGGGSYNEQFF
NA	TRBV13	TRBJ1-1	11	NA	TGTGCCAGCAGACGCGACAGTGAAGCTTTCTTT	CASRRDSEAFF
NA	TRBV25-1	TRBJ2-3	16	NA	TGTGCCAGCAGTGAATTTGCAGGGATTCGCACAGATACGCAGTATTTT	CASSEFAGIRTDTQYF